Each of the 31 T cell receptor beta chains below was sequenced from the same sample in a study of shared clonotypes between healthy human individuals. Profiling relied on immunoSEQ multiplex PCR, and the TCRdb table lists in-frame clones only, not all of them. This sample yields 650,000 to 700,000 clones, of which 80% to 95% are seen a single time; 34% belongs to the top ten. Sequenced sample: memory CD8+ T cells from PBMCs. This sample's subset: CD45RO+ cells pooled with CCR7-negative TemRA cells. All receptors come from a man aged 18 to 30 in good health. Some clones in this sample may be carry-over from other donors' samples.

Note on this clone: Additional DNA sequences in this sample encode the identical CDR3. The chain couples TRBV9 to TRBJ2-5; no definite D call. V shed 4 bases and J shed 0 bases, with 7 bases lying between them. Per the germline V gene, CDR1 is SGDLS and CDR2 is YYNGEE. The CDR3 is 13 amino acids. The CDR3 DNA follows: TGTGCCAGCAGCCCCCCGTACCAAGAGACCCAGTACTTC. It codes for CASSPPYQETQYF.

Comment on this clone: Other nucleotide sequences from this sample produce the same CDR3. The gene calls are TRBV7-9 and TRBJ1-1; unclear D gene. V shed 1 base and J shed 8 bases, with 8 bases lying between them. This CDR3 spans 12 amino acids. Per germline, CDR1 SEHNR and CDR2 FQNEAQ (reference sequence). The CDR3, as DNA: TGTGCCAGCAGCTTAGGGGGAGACGAAGCTTTCTTT. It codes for CASSLGGDEAFF.

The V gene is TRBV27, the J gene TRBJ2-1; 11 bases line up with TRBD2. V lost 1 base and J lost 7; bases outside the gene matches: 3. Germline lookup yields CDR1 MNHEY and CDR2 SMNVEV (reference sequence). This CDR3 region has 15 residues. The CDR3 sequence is CASSLLASGRNEQFF. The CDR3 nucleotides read TGTGCCAGCAGTTTATTGGCTAGCGGGAGGAATGAGCAGTTCTTC.

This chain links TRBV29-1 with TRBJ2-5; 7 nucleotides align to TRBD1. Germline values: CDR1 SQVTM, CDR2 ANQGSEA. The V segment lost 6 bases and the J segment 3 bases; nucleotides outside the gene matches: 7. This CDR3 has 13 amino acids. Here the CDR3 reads CSVETGAEETQYF. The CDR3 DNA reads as TGCAGCGTAGAAACAGGGGCGGAAGAGACCCAGTACTTC.

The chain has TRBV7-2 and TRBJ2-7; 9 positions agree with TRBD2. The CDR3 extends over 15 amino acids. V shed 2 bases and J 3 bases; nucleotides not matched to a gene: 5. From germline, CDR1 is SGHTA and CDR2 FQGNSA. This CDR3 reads CASSLSRGRVYEQYF. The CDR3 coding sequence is TGTGCCAGCAGCTTATCCCGCGGGAGGGTCTACGAGCAGTACTTC.

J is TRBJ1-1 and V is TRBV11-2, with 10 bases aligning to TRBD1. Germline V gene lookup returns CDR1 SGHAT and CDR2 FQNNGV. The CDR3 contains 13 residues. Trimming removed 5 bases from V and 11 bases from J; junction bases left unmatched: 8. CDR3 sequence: CASSARDRGFAFF. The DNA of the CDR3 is TGTGCCAGCAGCGCTAGGGACAGGGGTTTTGCTTTCTTT.

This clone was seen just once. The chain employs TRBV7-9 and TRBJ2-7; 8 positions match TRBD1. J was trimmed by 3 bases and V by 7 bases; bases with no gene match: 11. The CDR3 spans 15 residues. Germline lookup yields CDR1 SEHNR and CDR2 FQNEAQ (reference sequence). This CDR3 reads CASTASPGQDYEQYF. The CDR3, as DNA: TGTGCCAGCACCGCCTCGCCGGGACAGGACTACGAGCAGTACTTC.

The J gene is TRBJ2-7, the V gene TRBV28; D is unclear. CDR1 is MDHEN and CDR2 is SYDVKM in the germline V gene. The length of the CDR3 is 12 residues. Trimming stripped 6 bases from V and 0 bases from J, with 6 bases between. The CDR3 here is CASRHPSYEQYF. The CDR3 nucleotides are TGTGCCAGCAGACACCCCTCCTACGAGCAGTACTTC.

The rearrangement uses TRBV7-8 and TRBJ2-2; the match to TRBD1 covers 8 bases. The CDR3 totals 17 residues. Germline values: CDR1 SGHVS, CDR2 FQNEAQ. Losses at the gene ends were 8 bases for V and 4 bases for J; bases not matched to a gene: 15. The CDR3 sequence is CASHGAGGHFFTGELFF. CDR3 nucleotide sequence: TGTGCCAGCCATGGGGCAGGGGGCCATTTTTTCACCGGGGAGCTGTTTTTT.

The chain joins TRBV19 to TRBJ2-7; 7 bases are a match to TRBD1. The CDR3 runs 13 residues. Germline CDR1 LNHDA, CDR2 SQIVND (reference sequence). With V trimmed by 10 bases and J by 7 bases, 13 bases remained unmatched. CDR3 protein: CATLDRAVEEQYF. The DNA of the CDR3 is TGTGCCACTCTAGACAGGGCGGTAGAAGAGCAGTACTTC.

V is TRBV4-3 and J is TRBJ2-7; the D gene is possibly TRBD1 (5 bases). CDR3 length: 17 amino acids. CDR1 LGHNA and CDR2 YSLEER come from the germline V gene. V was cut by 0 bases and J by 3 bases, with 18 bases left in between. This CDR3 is CASSQDMETVADYEQYF. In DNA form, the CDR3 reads TGCGCCAGCAGCCAAGATATGGAGACAGTCGCTGACTACGAGCAGTACTTC.

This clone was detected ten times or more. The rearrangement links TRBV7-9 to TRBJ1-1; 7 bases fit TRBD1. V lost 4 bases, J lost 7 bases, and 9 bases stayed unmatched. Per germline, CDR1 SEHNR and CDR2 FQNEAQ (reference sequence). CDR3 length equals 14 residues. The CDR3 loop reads CASSSTRDRLEAFF. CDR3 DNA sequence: TGTGCCAGCAGCTCGACCCGGGACAGACTTGAAGCTTTCTTT.

The DNA of the CDR3 is TGTGCCAGCAGCCCAGGTGCAGGGCTGAACACTGAAGCTTTCTTT. Amino acids: CASSPGAGLNTEAFF. The chain uses TRBV7-2 and TRBJ1-1, with TRBD1 as a possible D gene (5 bases). V lost 5 bases to trimming and J lost 0 bases, with 13 bases between them. This CDR3 contains 15 residues. Per germline, CDR1 SGHTA and CDR2 FQGNSA.

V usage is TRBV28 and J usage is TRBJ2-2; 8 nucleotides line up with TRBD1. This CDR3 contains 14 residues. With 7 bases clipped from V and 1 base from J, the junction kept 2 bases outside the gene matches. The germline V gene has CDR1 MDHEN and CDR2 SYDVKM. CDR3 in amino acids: CASIGTGNTGELFF. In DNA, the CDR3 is TGTGCCAGCATCGGGACAGGGAACACCGGGGAGCTGTTTTTT.

CDR3 coding DNA: TGTGCCAGCAGTTACATGGAAGCCAGGAGCACCTACGAGCAGTACTTC. This sequence encodes CASSYMEARSTYEQYF. The chain couples TRBV6-6 to TRBJ2-7; D unresolved. This CDR3 comprises 16 residues. Trimming cost V 2 bases and J 2 bases, with 16 bases left between them. Germline V gene sequence: CDR1 MNHNY, CDR2 SVGAGI (reference sequence).

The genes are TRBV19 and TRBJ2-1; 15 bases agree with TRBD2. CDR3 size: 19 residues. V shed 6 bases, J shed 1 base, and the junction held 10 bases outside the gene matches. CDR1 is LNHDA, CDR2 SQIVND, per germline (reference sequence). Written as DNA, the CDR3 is TGTGCCAGTAGAAGGGGACTAGCGGGAGGTGTCGGGTCCTACAATGAGCAGTTCTTC. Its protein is CASRRGLAGGVGSYNEQFF.

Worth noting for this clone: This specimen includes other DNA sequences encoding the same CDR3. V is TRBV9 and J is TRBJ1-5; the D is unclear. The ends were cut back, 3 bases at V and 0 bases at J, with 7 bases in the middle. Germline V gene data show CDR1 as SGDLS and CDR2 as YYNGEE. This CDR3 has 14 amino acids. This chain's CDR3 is CASSADGSNQPQHF. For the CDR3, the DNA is TGTGCCAGCAGCGCGGACGGTAGCAATCAGCCCCAGCATTTT. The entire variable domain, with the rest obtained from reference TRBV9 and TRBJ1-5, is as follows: DSGVTQTPKHLITATGQRVTLRCSPRSGDLSVYWYQQSLDQGLQFLIQYYNGEERAKGNILERFSAQQFPDLHSELNLSSLELGDSALYFCASSADGSNQPQHFGDGTRLSIL.

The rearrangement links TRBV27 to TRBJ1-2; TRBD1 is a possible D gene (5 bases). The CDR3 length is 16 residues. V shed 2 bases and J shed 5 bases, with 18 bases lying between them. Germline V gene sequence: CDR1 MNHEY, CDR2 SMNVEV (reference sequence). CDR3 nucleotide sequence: TGTGCCAGCAGTTTAATCCCCCAGGGCGGAATTTATGGCTACACCTTC. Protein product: CASSLIPQGGIYGYTF.

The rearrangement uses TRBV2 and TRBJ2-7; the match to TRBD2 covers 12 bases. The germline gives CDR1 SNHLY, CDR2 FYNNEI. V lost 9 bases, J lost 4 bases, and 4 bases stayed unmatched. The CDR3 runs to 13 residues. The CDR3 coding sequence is TGTGCCAGGAGACTAGCGGGAGAATACGAGCAGTACTTC. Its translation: CARRLAGEYEQYF.

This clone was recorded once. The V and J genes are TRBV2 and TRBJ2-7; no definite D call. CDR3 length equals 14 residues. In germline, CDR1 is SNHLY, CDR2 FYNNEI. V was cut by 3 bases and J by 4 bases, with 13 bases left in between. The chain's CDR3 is CASSDKRGLYEQYF. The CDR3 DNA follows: TGTGCCAGCAGTGACAAGAGAGGATTGTACGAGCAGTACTTC. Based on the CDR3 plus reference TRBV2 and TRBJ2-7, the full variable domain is EPEVTQTPSHQVTQMGQEVILRCVPISNHLYFYWYRQILGQKVEFLVSFYNNEISEKSEIFDDQFSVERPDGSNFTLKIRSTKLEDSAMYFCASSDKRGLYEQYFGPGTRLTVT.

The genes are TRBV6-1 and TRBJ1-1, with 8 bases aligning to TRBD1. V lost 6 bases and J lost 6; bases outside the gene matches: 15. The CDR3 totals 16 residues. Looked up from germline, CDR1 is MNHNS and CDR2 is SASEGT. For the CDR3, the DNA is TGTGCCAGCAGGGAAAGGGGACAGGCTGTGTTCGCTGAAGCTTTCTTT. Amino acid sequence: CASRERGQAVFAEAFF.

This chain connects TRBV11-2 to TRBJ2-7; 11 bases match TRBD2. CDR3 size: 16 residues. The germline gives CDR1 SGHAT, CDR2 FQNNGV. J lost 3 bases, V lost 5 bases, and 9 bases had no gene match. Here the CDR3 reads CASSPGGLAGGYEQYF. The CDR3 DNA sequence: TGTGCCAGCAGCCCAGGAGGGCTAGCGGGGGGCTACGAGCAGTACTTC.

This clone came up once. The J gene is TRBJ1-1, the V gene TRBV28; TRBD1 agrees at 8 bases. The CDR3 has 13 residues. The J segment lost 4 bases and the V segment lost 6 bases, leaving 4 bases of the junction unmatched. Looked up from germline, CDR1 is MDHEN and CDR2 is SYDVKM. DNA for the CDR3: TGTGCCAGCAGCGCAGGGGGCACCACTGAAGCTTTCTTT. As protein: CASSAGGTTEAFF.

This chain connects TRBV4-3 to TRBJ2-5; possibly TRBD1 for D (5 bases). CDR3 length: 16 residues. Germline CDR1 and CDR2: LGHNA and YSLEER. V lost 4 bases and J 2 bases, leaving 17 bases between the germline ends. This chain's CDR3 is CASSPRILRQQETQYF. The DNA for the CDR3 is TGCGCCAGCAGCCCCCGGATTTTACGACAGCAAGAGACCCAGTACTTC.

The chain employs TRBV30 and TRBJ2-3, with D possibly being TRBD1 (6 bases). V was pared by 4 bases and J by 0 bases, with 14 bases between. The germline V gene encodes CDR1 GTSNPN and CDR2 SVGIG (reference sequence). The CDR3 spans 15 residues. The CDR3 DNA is TGTGCCTGGATCCTCAGACAGGAAAGCACAGATACGCAGTATTTT. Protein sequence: CAWILRQESTDTQYF.

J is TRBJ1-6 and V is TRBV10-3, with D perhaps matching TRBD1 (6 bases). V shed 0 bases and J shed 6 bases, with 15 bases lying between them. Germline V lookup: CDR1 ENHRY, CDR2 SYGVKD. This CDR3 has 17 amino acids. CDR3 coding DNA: TGTGCCATCAGTGAGTCTACGAGGGGGGGATTTAATTCACCCCTCCACTTT. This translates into CAISESTRGGFNSPLHF.

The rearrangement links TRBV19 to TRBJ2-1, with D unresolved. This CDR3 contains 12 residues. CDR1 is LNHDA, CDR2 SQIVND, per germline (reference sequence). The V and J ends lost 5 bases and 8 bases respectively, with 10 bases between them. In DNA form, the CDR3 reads TGTGCCAGTAGTGCCGAGTGGGATGAGCAGTTCTTC. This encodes CASSAEWDEQFF.

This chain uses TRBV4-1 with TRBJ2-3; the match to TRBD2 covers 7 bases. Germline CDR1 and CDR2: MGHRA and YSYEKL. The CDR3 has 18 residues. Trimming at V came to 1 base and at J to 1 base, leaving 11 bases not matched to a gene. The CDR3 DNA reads TGCGCCAGCAGCCAAGTCGGGTTGATAAGCGGGGGCACAGATACGCAGTATTTT. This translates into CASSQVGLISGGTDTQYF.

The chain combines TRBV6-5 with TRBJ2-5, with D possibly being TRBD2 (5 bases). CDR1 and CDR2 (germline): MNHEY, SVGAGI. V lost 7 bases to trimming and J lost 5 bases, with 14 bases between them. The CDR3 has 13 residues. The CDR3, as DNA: TGTGCCAGCACCTTTTTGGGAGATGAGACCCAGTACTTC. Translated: CASTFLGDETQYF.

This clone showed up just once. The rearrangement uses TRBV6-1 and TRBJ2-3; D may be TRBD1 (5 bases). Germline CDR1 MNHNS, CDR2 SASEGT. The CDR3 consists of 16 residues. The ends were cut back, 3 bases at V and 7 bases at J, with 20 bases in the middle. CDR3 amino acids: CASSDWTSKFWYTQYF. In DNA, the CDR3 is TGTGCCAGCAGTGATTGGACATCCAAGTTTTGGTATACGCAGTATTTT.

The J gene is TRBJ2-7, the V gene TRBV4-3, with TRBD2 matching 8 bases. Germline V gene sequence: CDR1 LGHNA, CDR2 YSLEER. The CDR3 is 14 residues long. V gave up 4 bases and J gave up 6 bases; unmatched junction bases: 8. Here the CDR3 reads CASSPGRAFPEQYF. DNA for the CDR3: TGCGCCAGCAGCCCCGGGAGGGCCTTCCCCGAGCAGTACTTC.